The 28 T cell receptor beta chains presented below share a single source sample, sequenced in a study of cytomegalovirus exposure and HLA in healthy donors. A multiplex PCR was run with 60 Vbeta primers and 13 Jbeta primers. Data came from immunoSEQ multiplex PCR; TCRdb stores just in-frame clones and leaves some out. The sample has about 150,000 clones, approximately 84% seen once. Sequencing was performed on PBMCs. The receptors stem from a boy aged 2-15 years in good health and CMV-seronegative.

This chain links TRBV19 with TRBJ2-3; 10 bases map to TRBD2. This CDR3 is 18 amino acids long. V lost 3 bases to trimming and J lost 1 base; unmatched junction nucleotides: 10. The germline CDR1 and CDR2 sequences are LNHDA and SQIVND (reference sequence). The CDR3 sequence: CASSIVAGGRGRTDTQYF. The CDR3 DNA reads TGTGCCAGTAGTATCGTAGCGGGAGGTAGGGGGCGCACAGATACGCAGTATTTT.

V usage is TRBV13 and J usage is TRBJ2-7, with D perhaps TRBD1 (7 bases). In germline, CDR1 is PRHDT, CDR2 FYEKMQ (reference sequence). Trimming removed 5 bases from V and 3 bases from J, with 20 bases in between. This CDR3 is built from 16 residues. The CDR3 spells CASSRQGGYLLYEQYF. CDR3 in DNA: TGTGCCAGCAGCCGTCAGGGGGGATACCTACTCTACGAGCAGTACTTC.

The V gene is TRBV6-1, the J gene TRBJ2-4; a possible D gene is TRBD2 (5 bases). The CDR3 is 12 residues long. Germline V gives CDR1 MNHNS, CDR2 SASEGT. V was clipped by 8 bases and J by 7 bases, with 12 bases between them. The CDR3 loop is CASLRRGNIQYF. The DNA for the CDR3 is TGTGCCAGCCTTAGAAGAGGGAACATTCAGTACTTC.

The chain is built from TRBV5-5 and TRBJ2-3; 8 bases are a match to TRBD2. Germline lookup yields CDR1 SGHKS and CDR2 YYEKEE (reference sequence). Trimming removed 3 bases from V and 10 bases from J; junction bases left unmatched: 10. This CDR3 contains 14 residues. This chain's CDR3 is CASSYLAGPEAQYF. The CDR3 bases are TGTGCCAGCAGCTACTTAGCGGGACCGGAGGCGCAGTATTTT.

This chain joins TRBV30 and TRBJ2-5, with TRBD2 matching over 11 bases. The DNA end is a closer match to TRBJ2-7, so the J assignment may be wrong. Looked up from germline, CDR1 is GTSNPN and CDR2 is SVGIG (reference sequence). CDR3 length: 13 amino acids. The DNA of the CDR3 is TGTGCCTGGAGGTCGGGACTAGCGGACGAGCAGTACTTC. Its protein product is CAWRSGLADEQYF.

This chain joins TRBV4-2 and TRBJ1-5, with D uncertain. This CDR3 comprises 13 residues. Germline loops: CDR1 LGHNA, CDR2 YNFKEQ. Trimming left V 3 bases short and J 6 bases short, with 9 bases between. The DNA of the CDR3 is TGTGCCAGCAGCCAGCCTGGAGTTCAGCCCCAGCATTTT. Its protein is CASSQPGVQPQHF.

The chain uses TRBV5-1 and TRBJ2-7; D not certain. The V end was cut by 4 bases, the J end by 3 bases, with 11 bases between. Germline lookup yields CDR1 SGHRS and CDR2 YFSETQ. There are 13 residues in the CDR3. CDR3: CASSPGRGYEQYF. For the CDR3, the DNA is TGCGCCAGCAGCCCGGGTCGTGGCTACGAGCAGTACTTC.

This chain connects TRBV11-2 to TRBJ2-7, with TRBD1 matching over 9 bases. V lost 2 bases and J lost 2; bases outside the gene matches: 4. Germline V lookup: CDR1 SGHAT, CDR2 FQNNGV. CDR3 length: 15 amino acids. The CDR3 bases are TGTGCCAGCAGCTTACACGGGACAGGGACCTACGAGCAGTACTTC. This gives the protein CASSLHGTGTYEQYF.

J is TRBJ2-1 and V is TRBV4-1; TRBD2 matches 9 bases. The CDR3 consists of 20 residues. Germline V gene data show CDR1 as MGHRA and CDR2 as YSYEKL. V shed 0 bases, J shed 6 bases, and the junction held 18 bases outside the gene matches. This CDR3 is CASSQEYRAGGGALGNEQFF. The CDR3 bases are TGCGCCAGCAGCCAAGAGTATCGAGCGGGGGGAGGGGCTCTGGGCAATGAGCAGTTCTTC.

This clone was observed a few times. The rearrangement joins TRBV11-3 to TRBJ2-7; TRBD1 agrees at 12 bases. CDR3 length: 14 residues. The germline V gene has CDR1 SGHNT and CDR2 YENEEA. V shed 5 bases and J 5 bases; nucleotides not matched to a gene: 4. CDR3 sequence: CASSPGQGAHEQYF. Written as DNA, the CDR3 is TGTGCCAGCAGCCCGGGACAGGGGGCACACGAGCAGTACTTC.

In regard to this clone: Because the CDR3 is missing its conserved closing phenylalanine or tryptophan, this is likely a read error. V is TRBV5-1 and J is TRBJ1-5; D gene uncertain. V lost 0 bases, J lost 0 bases, and 7 bases lay in between. The CDR3 is made up of 15 amino acids. Germline V gives CDR1 SGHRS, CDR2 YFSETQ. CDR3 in DNA: TGCGCCAGCAGCTTGGCCGGGTATAGCAATCAGCCCCAGCATCTT. It translates to CASSLAGYSNQPQHL.

The chain is built from TRBV19 and TRBJ2-5, with D maybe TRBD1 (5 bases). V was shortened by 3 bases and J by 1 base, with 6 bases between the two germline ends. Germline CDR1 is LNHDA and CDR2 is SQIVND (reference sequence). The CDR3 has 13 amino acids. Written as DNA, the CDR3 is TGTGCCAGTAGTATCGACAGCCAAGAGACCCAGTACTTC. Its protein is CASSIDSQETQYF.

Of note for this clone: One junction end does not reproduce the germline sequence, and a read error may be involved. This sequence joins TRBV6-6 and TRBJ2-7; weak D call: TRBD1 (6 bases). The germline CDR1 and CDR2 sequences are MNHNY and SVGAGI (reference sequence). There are 15 residues in the CDR3. CDR3 nucleotide sequence: TGTGCCAGCAGTCCTCCGGGACACAGTTTCTACGAGCAGTGCTTC. Protein product: CASSPPGHSFYEQCF.

The rearrangement joins TRBV20-1 to TRBJ1-1; tentatively, D is TRBD1 (6 bases). The CDR3 sequence is 11 residues long. Germline V gene sequence: CDR1 DFQATT, CDR2 SNEGSKA (reference sequence). The CDR3 spells CSPKTGTEAFF. The CDR3 DNA follows: TGCAGCCCTAAGACAGGAACTGAAGCTTTCTTT.

This chain's CDR3 is CASSPRSGREYNEQFF. The CDR3 region has the DNA TGCGCCAGCAGCCCGCGTAGCGGGAGAGAGTACAATGAGCAGTTCTTC. The chain employs TRBV5-1 and TRBJ2-1, with TRBD2 matching 9 bases. The CDR3 loop spans 16 amino acids. In germline, CDR1 is SGHRS, CDR2 YFSETQ. The V gene end was trimmed by 4 bases and the J gene end by 4 bases; junction bases not matched to a gene: 9.

The V gene is TRBV6-5, the J gene TRBJ1-2, with D possibly TRBD1 on 6 matching bases. Trimming removed 5 bases from V and 4 bases from J, with 11 bases in between. This CDR3 is built from 13 residues. The germline CDR1 and CDR2 sequences are MNHEY and SVGAGI. In nucleotides, the CDR3 is TGTGCCAGCAGTAAAATGGACAGCTATGGCTACACCTTC. This codes for CASSKMDSYGYTF.

This sequence joins TRBV2 and TRBJ2-6; weak D call: TRBD1 (6 bases). The CDR3 length is 14 residues. Trimming took 8 bases from V and 1 from J, leaving 9 bases between them. Germline V CDR1 and CDR2: SNHLY, FYNNEI. The CDR3 coding sequence is TGTGCCAGCGCCGACAGGTCTGGGGCCAACGTCCTGACTTTC. The encoded protein is CASADRSGANVLTF.

Points on this clone: The junction shows a germline mismatch at one end, possibly a read error. Other DNA variants within this sample encode the same CDR3. V and J are TRBV5-4 and TRBJ2-1; TRBD1 is a possible D gene (5 bases). Germline values: CDR1 SGHNT, CDR2 YYREEE (reference sequence). This CDR3 has 14 amino acids. The CDR3 DNA reads TGCGCCAGCAGCCAAGGGGCGACCTACAATGAGCAGTTCTTC. Amino acids: CASSQGATYNEQFF. The variable domain in full, with the rest retrieved from reference TRBV5-4 and TRBJ2-1, is ETGVTQSPTHLIKTRGQQVTLRCSSQSGHNTVSWYQQALGQGPQFIFQYYREEENGRGNFPPRFSGLQFPNYSSELNVNALELDDSALYLCASSQGATYNEQFFGPGTRLTVL.

This clone was observed a few times. This CDR3 reads CATSRQTRETQYF. For the CDR3, the DNA is TGTGCCACCAGCAGACAAACCCGGGAGACCCAGTACTTC. The chain combines TRBV15 with TRBJ2-5, with unresolved D. The CDR3 is 13 residues long. Trimming removed 2 bases at V and 5 bases at J, with 9 bases between. Germline V gene lookup returns CDR1 LNHNV and CDR2 YYDKDF (reference sequence).

The genes are TRBV30 and TRBJ2-3; 7 bases agree with TRBD1. Germline V gene data show CDR1 as GTSNPN and CDR2 as SVGIG (reference sequence). V was clipped by 5 bases and J by 0 bases; unmatched bases: 2. The CDR3 runs to 13 residues. The CDR3 DNA sequence: TGTGCCTGGGACAGGGCGAGCACAGATACGCAGTATTTT. Protein product: CAWDRASTDTQYF.

J is TRBJ2-2 and V is TRBV2; D is unclear. V dropped 4 bases and J dropped 6 bases, with 6 bases sitting between them. This CDR3 contains 12 residues. The germline CDR1 and CDR2 sequences are SNHLY and FYNNEI. The CDR3 spells CASSVGAGELFF. The CDR3 nucleotides read TGTGCCAGCAGTGTTGGAGCCGGGGAGCTGTTTTTT.

The J gene is TRBJ2-6, the V gene TRBV7-9; D is possibly TRBD2 (6 bases). This CDR3 has 18 amino acids. Germline loops: CDR1 SEHNR, CDR2 FQNEAQ (reference sequence). V lost 4 bases to trimming and J lost 2 bases, with 18 bases between them. The CDR3 region has the DNA TGTGCCAGCAGCTCAAGACTCCCCGGGAGAGCTGGGGCCAACGTCCTGACTTTC. Its translation: CASSSRLPGRAGANVLTF.

CDR3 in amino acids: CASSERDWDTEAFF. The CDR3 bases are TGTGCCAGCAGTGAAAGGGACTGGGACACTGAAGCTTTCTTT. The chain recombines TRBV25-1 with TRBJ1-1, with D possibly being TRBD1 (5 bases). Germline CDR1 and CDR2: MGHDK and SYGVNS. CDR3 size: 14 residues. The V and J ends lost 2 bases and 3 bases respectively, with 10 bases between them.

In its sample, this clone was seen a few times. The chain joins TRBV4-2 to TRBJ2-5, with a tentative D call TRBD1 (6 bases). The germline gives CDR1 LGHNA, CDR2 YNFKEQ. V lost 2 bases and J lost 0, with 19 bases in between. The CDR3 runs 18 residues. CDR3 sequence reads: CASSQQTGLMHHQETQYF. The CDR3 nucleotides read TGTGCCAGCAGCCAACAGACAGGATTAATGCACCACCAAGAGACCCAGTACTTC.

The chain links TRBV10-3 to TRBJ2-2; D is unresolved. Trimming left V 4 bases short and J 0 bases short, with 12 bases between. Per germline, CDR1 ENHRY and CDR2 SYGVKD. The CDR3 covers 16 residues. CDR3 in DNA: TGTGCCATCAGTGGAAGCTTAAACGCGAACACCGGGGAGCTGTTTTTT. This gives the protein CAISGSLNANTGELFF.

The rearrangement links TRBV7-3 to TRBJ2-1; 14 positions agree with TRBD2. The germline gives CDR1 SGHTA, CDR2 FQGTGA. Trimming removed 4 bases from V and 8 bases from J; junction bases left unmatched: 7. CDR3 length: 16 amino acids. CDR3 loop: CASSSRLAGGPDEQFF. As DNA, the CDR3 is TGTGCCAGCAGCTCCCGACTAGCGGGAGGGCCAGATGAGCAGTTCTTC.

The CDR3 bases are TGTGCCAGCAGCCCTCGGCCGGGACAGGGGGCAGATACGCAGTATTTT. This sequence encodes CASSPRPGQGADTQYF. This chain joins TRBV25-1 and TRBJ2-3, with 11 bases matching TRBD1. CDR1 and CDR2 (germline): MGHDK, SYGVNS. CDR3 length: 16 residues. V shed 6 bases and J 4 bases; nucleotides not matched to a gene: 9.

V is TRBV4-1 and J is TRBJ1-2; 7 nucleotides line up with TRBD1. V was clipped by 8 bases and J by 4 bases; unmatched bases: 13. CDR1 MGHRA and CDR2 YSYEKL come from the germline V gene. This CDR3 has 15 amino acids. The CDR3 here is CASGLGGSFPYGYTF. The CDR3 bases are TGCGCCAGCGGGCTAGGGGGCTCCTTCCCCTATGGCTACACCTTC.